The 27 T cell receptor beta chains reported below all come from one sample, sequenced in a study of cytomegalovirus exposure and HLA in healthy donors. The repertoire was sequenced with immunoSEQ multiplex PCR; TCRdb's copy has only in-frame clones and lacks some. The data show about 140,000 clones, with 88% seen just once and around 8% held by the top ten. The sample was PBMCs. Every receptor here comes from a woman aged 18-29 years in good health and CMV-seropositive.

This clone was counted once. The chain recombines TRBV19 with TRBJ2-7; 8 bases fit TRBD1. V gave up 6 bases and J gave up 2 bases; unmatched junction bases: 6. Germline V gene sequence: CDR1 LNHDA, CDR2 SQIVND (reference sequence). The CDR3 contains 14 residues. The CDR3 loop reads CASSRQGPPYEQYF. The CDR3 DNA follows: TGTGCCAGTAGCCGACAGGGGCCCCCCTACGAGCAGTACTTC. The complete variable domain, with remaining parts taken from reference TRBV19 and TRBJ2-7, reads DGGITQSPKYLFRKEGQNVTLSCEQNLNHDAMYWYRQDPGQGLRLIYYSQIVNDFQKGDIAEGYSVSREKKESFPLTVTSAQKNPTAFYLCASSRQGPPYEQYFGPGTRLTVT.

The chain has TRBV28 and TRBJ1-5; D gene ambiguous. CDR3 length equals 16 residues. Germline CDR1 is MDHEN and CDR2 is SYDVKM. V was pared by 2 bases and J by 3 bases, with 14 bases between. The CDR3 loop reads CASSLMVRQTNQPQHF. CDR3 DNA: TGTGCCAGCAGTTTAATGGTCCGACAAACCAATCAGCCCCAGCATTTT.

The V gene is TRBV7-3, the J gene TRBJ2-1; the match to TRBD2 covers 16 bases. Germline CDR1 SGHTA, CDR2 FQGTGA. The CDR3 totals 18 residues. V lost 5 bases, J lost 7 bases, and 11 bases stayed unmatched. The CDR3 bases are TGTGCCAGCAGCCCTCCCGGGACTAGCGGGGGGGCCGGGAATGAGCAGTTCTTC. It is translated as CASSPPGTSGGAGNEQFF.

The rearrangement joins TRBV5-1 to TRBJ2-1; a possible D gene is TRBD2 (5 bases). Trimming pared 0 bases from V and 14 bases from J, leaving 9 bases between. This CDR3 comprises 11 residues. Germline V CDR1 and CDR2: SGHRS, YFSETQ. In DNA, the CDR3 is TGCGCCAGCAGCTTGGGGCGGGCCGAGTTCTTC. Protein sequence: CASSLGRAEFF. Full variable domain (outside the CDR3, taken from reference TRBV5-1 and TRBJ2-1): KAGVTQTPRYLIKTRGQQVTLSCSPISGHRSVSWYQQTPGQGLQFLFEYFSETQRNKGNFPGRFSGRQFSNSRSEMNVSTLELGDSALYLCASSLGRAEFFGPGTRLTVL.

The chain combines TRBV28 with TRBJ1-2; a weak D match, TRBD1 (6 bases). Germline V gene sequence: CDR1 MDHEN, CDR2 SYDVKM. The CDR3 loop spans 14 amino acids. V was clipped by 6 bases and J by 2 bases, with 13 bases between them. The CDR3 nucleotides are TGTGCCAGCAGCCCGACAGGAAAGAACTATGGCTACACCTTC. Residues: CASSPTGKNYGYTF.

As for this clone: Other DNA variants within this sample encode the same CDR3. J is TRBJ2-7 and V is TRBV5-1, with D possibly TRBD1 on 6 matching bases. Germline CDR1 is SGHRS and CDR2 is YFSETQ. Trimming took 0 bases from V and 0 from J, leaving 7 bases between them. The CDR3 has 14 amino acids. The CDR3 sequence is CASSLGGGSYEQYF. CDR3 sequence (DNA): TGCGCCAGCAGCTTGGGAGGGGGCTCCTACGAGCAGTACTTC. Variable domain in full (rest from reference TRBV5-1 and TRBJ2-7): KAGVTQTPRYLIKTRGQQVTLSCSPISGHRSVSWYQQTPGQGLQFLFEYFSETQRNKGNFPGRFSGRQFSNSRSEMNVSTLELGDSALYLCASSLGGGSYEQYFGPGTRLTVT.

The V and J genes are TRBV5-1 and TRBJ2-3, with D perhaps TRBD2 (6 bases). The CDR3 sequence is 14 residues long. CDR1 is SGHRS, CDR2 YFSETQ, per germline. Trimming pared 4 bases from V and 5 bases from J, leaving 14 bases between. The CDR3 loop reads CASSRGTAQDTQYF. CDR3 nucleotides: TGCGCCAGCAGCAGAGGGACTGCTCAAGATACGCAGTATTTT.

This clone has just a few counts. This sequence joins TRBV5-1 and TRBJ2-7; D possibly corresponds to TRBD2 (6 bases). The CDR3 spans 12 residues. Trimming pared 2 bases from V and 6 bases from J, leaving 9 bases between. Looked up from germline, CDR1 is SGHRS and CDR2 is YFSETQ. CDR3 nucleotides: TGCGCCAGCAGCTTAACGGGAGTCGAGCAGTACTTC. Translating it yields CASSLTGVEQYF.

V usage is TRBV6-1 and J usage is TRBJ2-7; 10 bases map to TRBD2. Germline CDR1 MNHNS, CDR2 SASEGT. V shed 4 bases and J 4 bases; nucleotides not matched to a gene: 1. CDR3 length: 13 amino acids. The CDR3 loop is CASSATSGYEQYF. Here the CDR3 DNA reads TGTGCCAGCAGTGCGACTAGCGGGTACGAGCAGTACTTC.

The V gene is TRBV4-1, the J gene TRBJ2-7, with TRBD2 matching over 8 bases. V was pared by 4 bases and J by 6 bases, with 8 bases of the junction left unmatched. CDR3 length: 14 amino acids. CDR1 and CDR2 (germline): MGHRA, YSYEKL. Written as DNA, the CDR3 is TGCGCCAGCAGCCCGGGAGGGCCGGTCCTCGAGCAGTACTTC. Protein sequence: CASSPGGPVLEQYF.

The J gene is TRBJ1-4, the V gene TRBV6-6; no clear D. The ends were cut back, 0 bases at V and 6 bases at J, with 8 bases in the middle. The CDR3 spans 14 residues. Germline V lookup: CDR1 MNHNY, CDR2 SVGAGI (reference sequence). The CDR3 protein is CASSYSGRDEKLFF. For the CDR3, the DNA is TGTGCCAGCAGTTACTCAGGGCGGGATGAAAAACTGTTTTTT.

The chain links TRBV28 to TRBJ2-7; TRBD1 matches 9 bases. CDR1 MDHEN and CDR2 SYDVKM come from the germline V gene. The CDR3 is made up of 15 amino acids. J lost 5 bases, V lost 3 bases, and 8 bases had no gene match. CDR3 sequence reads: CASSFPGQGVHEQYF. DNA of the CDR3: TGTGCCAGCAGTTTCCCGGGACAGGGAGTCCACGAGCAGTACTTC.

This clone was seen a handful of times. V gene TRBV19 combines with J gene TRBJ1-5; D might be TRBD1 (5 bases). This CDR3 spans 14 amino acids. The V end was cut by 3 bases, the J end by 3 bases, with 9 bases between. In germline, CDR1 is LNHDA, CDR2 SQIVND (reference sequence). The CDR3 nucleotides are TGTGCCAGTAGTATCGACAGCCTCAATCAGCCCCAGCATTTT. Its protein is CASSIDSLNQPQHF.

The J gene is TRBJ2-3, the V gene TRBV10-3, with TRBD2 identical over 13 bases. The germline V gene has CDR1 ENHRY and CDR2 SYGVKD. CDR3 size: 16 residues. V lost 6 bases to trimming and J lost 0 bases; unmatched junction nucleotides: 3. The CDR3 loop reads CAISGLAGASTDTQYF. CDR3 nucleotide sequence: TGTGCCATCAGCGGACTAGCGGGAGCTAGCACAGATACGCAGTATTTT.

This clone was picked up one time. V is TRBV5-5 and J is TRBJ1-5, with no clear D. CDR3 length: 15 amino acids. V lost 1 base and J 7 bases, leaving 15 bases between the germline ends. The germline CDR1 and CDR2 sequences are SGHKS and YYEKEE (reference sequence). This CDR3 is CASSLSGYEGQPQHF. CDR3 bases: TGTGCCAGCAGCTTGTCTGGGTATGAGGGACAGCCCCAGCATTTT.

The chain has TRBV30 and TRBJ2-3, with D uncertain. V lost 0 bases, J lost 0 bases, and 10 bases lay in between. Germline CDR1 is GTSNPN and CDR2 is SVGIG (reference sequence). The CDR3 consists of 15 residues. The CDR3 coding sequence is TGTGCCTGGAGTGTATTGGGCACTAGCACAGATACGCAGTATTTT. Translation gives CAWSVLGTSTDTQYF.

The chain is built from TRBV13 and TRBJ2-1, with 7 nucleotides matching TRBD2. With 6 bases clipped from V and 7 bases from J, the junction kept 6 bases outside the gene matches. Germline-derived CDR1 and CDR2 are PRHDT and FYEKMQ (reference sequence). CDR3 length: 13 residues. CDR3 loop: CASRGLIENEQFF. Here the CDR3 DNA reads TGTGCCAGCAGGGGACTAATTGAAAATGAGCAGTTCTTC. Based on the CDR3 plus reference TRBV13 and TRBJ2-1, the full variable domain is AAGVIQSPRHLIKEKRETATLKCYPIPRHDTVYWYQQGPGQDPQFLISFYEKMQSDKGSIPDRFSAQQFSDYHSELNMSSLELGDSALYFCASRGLIENEQFFGPGTRLTVL.

The chain is built from TRBV28 and TRBJ1-4; D is uncertain. This CDR3 spans 11 amino acids. The germline V gene encodes CDR1 MDHEN and CDR2 SYDVKM. V lost 1 base to trimming and J lost 8 bases, with 2 bases between them. The DNA of the CDR3 is TGTGCCAGCAGTTTATCGGAAAAACTGTTTTTT. Translation gives CASSLSEKLFF.

The chain combines TRBV5-4 with TRBJ2-3; 8 bases are shared with TRBD2. The CDR3 runs 17 residues. Germline V gives CDR1 SGHNT, CDR2 YYREEE (reference sequence). V lost 0 bases and J lost 2; bases outside the gene matches: 8. CDR3 nucleotide sequence: TGTGCCAGCAGCTTGGTTAGGCAGCGGGGGTACACAGATACGCAGTATTTT. It translates to CASSLVRQRGYTDTQYF.

This chain connects TRBV30 to TRBJ1-5; D gene uncertain. This CDR3 has 12 amino acids. The V and J ends lost 4 bases and 9 bases respectively, with 13 bases between them. Germline V gives CDR1 GTSNPN, CDR2 SVGIG (reference sequence). The CDR3 loop reads CAWNSPPGPQHF. Written as DNA, the CDR3 is TGTGCCTGGAACTCCCCTCCCGGGCCCCAGCATTTT. Together with reference TRBV30 and TRBJ1-5, the CDR3 gives the full variable domain: SQTIHQWPATLVQPVGSPLSLECTVEGTSNPNLYWYRQAAGRGLQLLFYSVGIGQISSEVPQNLSASRPQDRQFILSSKKLLLSDSGFYLCAWNSPPGPQHFGDGTRLSIL.

The J gene is TRBJ1-5, the V gene TRBV9; D is uncertain. The germline V and J ends were trimmed by 2 bases and 7 bases, with 13 bases remaining between them. The length of the CDR3 is 14 residues. From germline, CDR1 is SGDLS and CDR2 YYNGEE. The CDR3 is CASSVSQEQQPQHF. The CDR3, as DNA: TGTGCCAGCAGCGTCAGTCAGGAACAACAGCCCCAGCATTTT.

The chain uses TRBV5-1 and TRBJ2-1; TRBD1 might be the D (5 bases). Germline values: CDR1 SGHRS, CDR2 YFSETQ. V was cut by 6 bases and J by 2 bases, with 21 bases left in between. The CDR3 length is 17 residues. CDR3 region: CASKGIVEVGTYNEQFF. CDR3 sequence (DNA): TGCGCCAGCAAGGGGATAGTCGAGGTGGGAACCTACAATGAGCAGTTCTTC.

This clone was detected only once. The V call is TRBV10-2, the J call TRBJ2-7; D may be TRBD2 (6 bases). There are 14 residues in the CDR3. Trimming shortened V by 2 bases and J by 0 bases, and 8 bases separated the two germline ends. CDR1 and CDR2 (germline): WSHSY, SAAADI. CDR3 DNA: TGCGCCAGCAGTGAGGGGGGACTCTCCTACGAGCAGTACTTC. Amino acid sequence: CASSEGGLSYEQYF.

J is TRBJ1-1 and V is TRBV19; 8 bases align to TRBD1. V shed 3 bases, J shed 1 base, and the junction held 7 bases outside the gene matches. This CDR3 spans 16 amino acids. Germline V gene sequence: CDR1 LNHDA, CDR2 SQIVND (reference sequence). CDR3 sequence reads: CASSISRQGANTEAFF. The CDR3 DNA sequence: TGTGCCAGTAGTATCAGTAGGCAGGGGGCGAACACTGAAGCTTTCTTT.

CDR3 nucleotides: TGTGCCAGCAGTCCCGGACAGGGAAGGCAGCATTTT. It specifies CASSPGQGRQHF. This chain uses TRBV27 with TRBJ1-5; 8 bases are shared with TRBD1. J gave up 13 bases and V 5 bases, and 7 bases lay outside the gene matches. The germline gives CDR1 MNHEY, CDR2 SMNVEV (reference sequence). The length of the CDR3 is 12 residues.

This rearrangement joins TRBV5-6 to TRBJ1-1; 7 bases are a match to TRBD1. From germline, CDR1 is SGHDT and CDR2 YYEEEE. V lost 4 bases, J lost 0 bases, and 6 bases stayed unmatched. The CDR3 is 15 residues long. This CDR3 reads CASSPSGQMNTEAFF. The CDR3 DNA reads TGTGCCAGCAGCCCCTCGGGACAGATGAACACTGAAGCTTTCTTT.

This chain connects TRBV6-5 to TRBJ2-7; no reliable D call. Trimming took off 5 bases at V and 1 base at J, with 12 bases between the two ends. Germline V gene sequence: CDR1 MNHEY, CDR2 SVGAGI. CDR3 length: 14 amino acids. This CDR3 is CASSLLSTSYEQYF. The DNA for the CDR3 is TGTGCCAGCAGTCTACTAAGTACATCCTACGAGCAGTACTTC.